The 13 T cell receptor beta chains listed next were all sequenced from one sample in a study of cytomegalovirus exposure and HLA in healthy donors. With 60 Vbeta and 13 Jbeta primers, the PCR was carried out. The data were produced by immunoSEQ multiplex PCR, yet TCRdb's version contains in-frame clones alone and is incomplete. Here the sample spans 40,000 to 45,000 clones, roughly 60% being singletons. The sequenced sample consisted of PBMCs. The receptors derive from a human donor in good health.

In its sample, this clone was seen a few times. CDR3: CSVGQDEKLFF. As DNA, the CDR3 is TGCAGCGTTGGACAGGATGAAAAACTGTTTTTT. This rearrangement joins TRBV29-1 to TRBJ1-4; the D gene is possibly TRBD1 (6 bases). V was pared by 4 bases and J by 6 bases, with 6 bases between. The germline V gene has CDR1 SQVTM and CDR2 ANQGSEA. CDR3 length: 11 amino acids.

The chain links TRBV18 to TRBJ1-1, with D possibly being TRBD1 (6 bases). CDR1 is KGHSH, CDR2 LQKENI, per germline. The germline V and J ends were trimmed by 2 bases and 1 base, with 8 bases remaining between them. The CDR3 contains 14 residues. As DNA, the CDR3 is TGTGCCAGCTCACCATTACAGGGGAACACTGAAGCTTTCTTT. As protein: CASSPLQGNTEAFF.

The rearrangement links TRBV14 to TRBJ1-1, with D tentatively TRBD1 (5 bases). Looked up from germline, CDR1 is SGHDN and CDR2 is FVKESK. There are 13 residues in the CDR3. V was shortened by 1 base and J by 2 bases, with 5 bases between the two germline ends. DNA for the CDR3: TGTGCCAGCAGCCAAGGGACAAACACTGAAGCTTTCTTT. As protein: CASSQGTNTEAFF.

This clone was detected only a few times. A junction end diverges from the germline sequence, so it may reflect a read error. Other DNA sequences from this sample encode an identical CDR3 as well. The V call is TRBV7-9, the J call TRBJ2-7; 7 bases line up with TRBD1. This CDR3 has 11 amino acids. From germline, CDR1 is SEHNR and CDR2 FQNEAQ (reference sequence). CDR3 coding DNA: TGTGCCAGCAGCGCACCGGGACAGCGGAACTTC. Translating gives CASSAPGQRNF. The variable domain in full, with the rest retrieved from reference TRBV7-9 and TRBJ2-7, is DTGVSQNPRHKITKRGQNVTFRCDPISEHNRLYWYRQTLGQGPEFLTYFQNEAQLEKSRLLSDRFSAERPKGSFSTLEIQRTEQGDSAMYLCASSAPGQRNFGPGTRLTVT.

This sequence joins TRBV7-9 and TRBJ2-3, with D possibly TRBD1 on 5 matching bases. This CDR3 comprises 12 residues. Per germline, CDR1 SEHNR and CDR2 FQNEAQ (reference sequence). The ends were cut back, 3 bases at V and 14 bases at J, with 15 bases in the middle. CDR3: CASSFLLWGPYF. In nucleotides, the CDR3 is TGTGCCAGCAGCTTCCTCCTTTGGGGCCCGTATTTT.

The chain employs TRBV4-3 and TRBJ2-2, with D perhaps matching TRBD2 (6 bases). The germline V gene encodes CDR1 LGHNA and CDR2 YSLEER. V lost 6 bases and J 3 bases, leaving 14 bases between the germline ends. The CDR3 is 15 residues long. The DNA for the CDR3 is TGCGCCAGCAGACGTAGCGGAGCTCACACCGGGGAGCTGTTTTTT. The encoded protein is CASRRSGAHTGELFF.

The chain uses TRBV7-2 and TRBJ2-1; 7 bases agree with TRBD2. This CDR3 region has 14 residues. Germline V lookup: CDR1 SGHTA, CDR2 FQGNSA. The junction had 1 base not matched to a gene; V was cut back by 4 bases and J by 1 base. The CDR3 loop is CASSWGGSYNEQFF. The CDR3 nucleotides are TGTGCCAGCAGCTGGGGGGGTTCCTACAATGAGCAGTTCTTC. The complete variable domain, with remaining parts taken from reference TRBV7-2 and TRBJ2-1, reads GAGVSQSPSNKVTEKGKDVELRCDPISGHTALYWYRQSLGQGLEFLIYFQGNSAPDKSGLPSDRFSAERTGGSVSTLTIQRTQQEDSAVYLCASSWGGSYNEQFFGPGTRLTVL.

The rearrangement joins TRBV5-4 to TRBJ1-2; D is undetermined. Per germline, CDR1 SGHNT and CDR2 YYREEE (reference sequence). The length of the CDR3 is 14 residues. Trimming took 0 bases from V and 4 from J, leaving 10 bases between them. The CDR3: CASSLVDPSYGYTF. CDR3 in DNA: TGTGCCAGCAGCTTGGTAGATCCATCCTATGGCTACACCTTC. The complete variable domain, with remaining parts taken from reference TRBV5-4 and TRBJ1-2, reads ETGVTQSPTHLIKTRGQQVTLRCSSQSGHNTVSWYQQALGQGPQFIFQYYREEENGRGNFPPRFSGLQFPNYSSELNVNALELDDSALYLCASSLVDPSYGYTFGSGTRLTVV.

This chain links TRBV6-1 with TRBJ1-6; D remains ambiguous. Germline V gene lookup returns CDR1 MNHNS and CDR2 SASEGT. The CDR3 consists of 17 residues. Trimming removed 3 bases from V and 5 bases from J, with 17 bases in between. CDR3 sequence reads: CASSEVGTRRHNSPLHF. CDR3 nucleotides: TGTGCCAGCAGTGAGGTGGGCACCCGAAGACATAATTCACCCCTCCACTTT.

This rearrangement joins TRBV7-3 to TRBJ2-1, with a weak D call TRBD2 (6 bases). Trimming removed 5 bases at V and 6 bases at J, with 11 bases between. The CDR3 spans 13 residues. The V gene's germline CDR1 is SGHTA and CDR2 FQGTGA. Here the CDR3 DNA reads TGTGCCAGCAGCCCGAACGGGGGCAATGAGCAGTTCTTC. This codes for CASSPNGGNEQFF.

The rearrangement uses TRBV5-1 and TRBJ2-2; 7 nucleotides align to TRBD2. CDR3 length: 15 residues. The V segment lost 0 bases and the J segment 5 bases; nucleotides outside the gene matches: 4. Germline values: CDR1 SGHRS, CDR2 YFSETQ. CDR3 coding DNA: TGCGCCAGCAGCTTGGGCGGGGGAAGAACCGGGGAGCTGTTTTTT. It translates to CASSLGGGRTGELFF.

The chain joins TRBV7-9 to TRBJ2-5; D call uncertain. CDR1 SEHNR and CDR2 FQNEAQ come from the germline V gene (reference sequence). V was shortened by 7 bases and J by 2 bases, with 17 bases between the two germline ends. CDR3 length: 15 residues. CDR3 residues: CASNARKGAQETQYF. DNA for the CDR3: TGTGCCAGCAACGCCAGGAAAGGCGCACAAGAGACCCAGTACTTC. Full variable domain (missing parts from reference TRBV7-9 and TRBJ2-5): DTGVSQNPRHKITKRGQNVTFRCDPISEHNRLYWYRQTLGQGPEFLTYFQNEAQLEKSRLLSDRFSAERPKGSFSTLEIQRTEQGDSAMYLCASNARKGAQETQYFGPGTRLLVL.

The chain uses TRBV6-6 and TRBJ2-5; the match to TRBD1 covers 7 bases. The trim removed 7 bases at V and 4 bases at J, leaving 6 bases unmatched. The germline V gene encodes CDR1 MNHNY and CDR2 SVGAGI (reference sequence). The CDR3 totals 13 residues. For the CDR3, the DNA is TGTGCCAGCACCCCCCCAGGGGGAGAGACCCAGTACTTC. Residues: CASTPPGGETQYF.